This entry concerns a single TCR beta chain. Its antigen is unknown. No much larger clone exists at a distance of one base, and base qualities are not known. This sample includes further DNA sequences coding for the same CDR3. In total, roughly 670 healthy bone marrow donors made up the cohort. Cohort members were all nominally healthy when sampled, although unrecorded immune exposures were likely present. The donor tested CMV seropositive and was one of the 289 seropositive cohort members. A peripheral blood sample was collected from each donor, and TCR beta sequencing was performed on peripheral blood mononuclear cells. Genomic DNA extraction from the blood cell samples was performed with the Qiagen DNeasy Blood Extraction Kit. This record belongs to a study of cytomegalovirus exposure and HLA in healthy donors (dated by TCRdb to between 2016 and 2019). Regarding the complete study: In an earlier analysis of roughly 590 of the donors, around 290 Gb of sequence data and 117 million unique TCR beta sequences from 180 million or so T cells were reported. Because of strong linkage in the cohort, five DR-DQ haplotypes were treated as single units for association and clustering. The number of donors typed differed by locus, with about 620-630 for A, B, C, DRB1 and DQB1, roughly 520 for DQA1, about 610 for DPA1, and some 450 for DPB1. Among some 400 genotyped donors of the cohort, an average of roughly 230,000 unique TCR beta nucleotide sequences was sequenced per donor, of which approximately 19% were non-productive. An earlier analysis of 587 of the donors applied high-throughput TCR beta sequencing to assess whether each TCR beta V gene segment acted as functional or pseudogenic. To predict cytomegalovirus infection status, the study brought together high-throughput TCR immunosequencing, statistical association of individual TCRs with disease status, and machine learning. The aim of the study was to test whether cataloging public T cell receptors could identify signatures of past pathogen exposure. HLA typing covered class I and class II loci at four-digit resolution. Every repertoire in the discovery cohort had been generated on one and the same sequencing platform. Donor age, sex, ethnicity and CMV serostatus were compiled together with the repertoire data. Of the roughly 390 genotyped donors, roughly 80% were placed in the genetic ancestry cluster associated with self-reported Caucasian donors. An early release that covered some 630 HLA-typed donors contained 300 to 350 gigabases of sequencing data and 65 million to 100 million unique TCR sequences. Rather than drawing on any new phenotypic data, the later analysis identified candidate immune exposures from TCR beta sequences and the way those sequences occurred across donors. A later analysis re-analyzed previously published TCR beta repertoires from about 730 donors and added high-resolution HLA genotyping to study TCR occurrence patterns. Along with the approximately 620-subject first cohort, a separate validation cohort of over a hundred different subjects was used. The T cell repertoires of 700 or so subjects were profiled by immunosequencing and related to cytomegalovirus serostatus. A later genetic analysis took genome-wide SNP genotypes for about 65% of the 666 donors and used that subset as a discovery cohort.

Receptors were amplified or captured by the immunoSEQ multiplex PCR assay. For the multiplex PCR, a mixture combining 60 forward primers for TCR Vbeta segments and 13 reverse primers for TCR Jbeta segments was used. The CDR3 region of rearranged TCR beta genes was amplified from genomic DNA with a multiplex PCR assay. The Illumina HiSeq System was used to sequence the amplified TCR beta libraries as 87-base-pair reads. In the original analysis: A later analysis counted tens of millions of unique TCR beta chains across the 670 or so repertoires, and 9 million to 14 million of these chains were shared by at least two donors. Raw reads were error-corrected and collapsed into unique sequences with a nearest-neighbor algorithm that merged closely related sequences to remove PCR and sequencing errors. To assign V, D and J gene segments, CDR3 sequences were aligned to IMGT reference sequences. For a sequence to be retained, at least a six-nucleotide match to both a V gene segment and a J gene segment was required. Rearrangements were classified as productive when the CDR3 lacked stop codons and remained in frame with V and J, and all other rearrangements were classified as non-productive. CDR3 was defined by IMGT convention, running from the second conserved V-encoded cysteine to the conserved J-encoded phenylalanine. The earlier analysis of 587 of the donors excluded sequences that lacked an unambiguous match to a single V gene segment. In an earlier analysis of about 590 of the donors, a V segment was called functional when productive rearrangements were above 56.7%, and segregating when the standard deviation between donors exceeded 5%. A statistical classification framework was developed to diagnose cytomegalovirus status using the catalog of TCR beta chain sequences. A later analysis assigned V and J genes by comparing TCR nucleotide sequences with IMGT/GENE-DB human TR gene sequences. A later analysis assigned CDR3 sequences and most-parsimonious VDJ recombination scenarios with the TCRdist pipeline. In a later analysis, every TCR beta chain was defined by the combination of its CDR3 amino acid sequence and its V-gene family, and reads without a unique V-gene family were dropped. To address suspected cross-contamination and a sequencing artifact, a later analysis removed 592 highly shared, low-generation-probability nucleotide sequences. In a later analysis, a clonal expansion index for each public chain was calculated from normalized within-repertoire ranks of inferred template counts. A later analysis computed generation probabilities with a VDJ recombination model fitted to out-of-frame rearrangements, and checked the results against IGoR. In a later analysis, hypergeometric tests were used to score TCR-TCR, TCR-HLA and TCR-CMV co-occurrence, with a repertoire-size bias correction applied to TCR pairs. False discovery rates were estimated in a later analysis by permuting HLA or CMV assignments 20 times. In a later analysis, co-occurring TCRs were grouped using DBSCAN, and TCRdist sequence similarity was added for clustering within HLA-allele-positive subsets. Repertoires with fewer than 30,000 or more than 120,000 public chains, plus five repertoires with anomalous nucleotide sharing, were excluded from co-occurrence clustering. In TCRdb, the immuneACCESS table is reduced to in-frame sequences with V and J assigned. These tables do not hold every clone; where another copy was compared, an unresolved V gene accounts for under half, and the others remain unexplained. V and J calls and clone size come straight from that table; D and trimming were deduced from the DNA. The sample includes some 120,000 clones, with around 75% observed a single time. About 8.3% of the sample is taken by the ten largest.

General study outcomes and caveats: Correlated functional status among segregating V segments might reflect linkage disequilibrium, but an unknown experimental factor could not be ruled out. The only immune exposure information available for the cohort was CMV serostatus. The authors suggested that the approach could potentially be generalized to other disease states and immunological phenotypes. Presence/absence analyses assumed roughly uniform sequencing depth across donors, an assumption that may not hold. A later genetic analysis reported fewer N-insertions in productive TCRs among donors in an Asian-associated ancestry cluster than the 666-donor mean. Only TCR beta chains were sequenced in this cohort, and the absence of alpha or paired-chain data limited detectable features. A later analysis found that most CMV-associated TCR beta chains appeared HLA-restricted, with HLA associations seemingly driven largely by CMV exposure. In an earlier analysis of roughly 560 of the donors, most TCR beta V segments were observed in productive rearrangements about 90% or about 30% of the time, broadly matching IMGT annotations. V-gene and J-gene trimming of TCR beta chains was associated with a missense DCLRE1C variant in a later genetic analysis, and the association was replicated in an independent cohort. Because some donors lacked HLA typing at each locus, the association tests relied only on the typed subset. A further reported finding was that TCR beta sequences accurately predicted the HLA-A and HLA-B alleles for most subjects in the first cohort. While some public TCRs were present in many individuals, most TCR sequences turned up only very rarely across donors. Three of the identified cytomegalovirus-associated TCR beta chains were confirmed in vitro to be specific for cytomegalovirus antigens. In a later analysis, several top co-occurrence clusters were reported to appear linked to parvovirus B19, influenza, CMV and Epstein-Barr virus. The classifier was reported to diagnose cytomegalovirus status with high specificity and sensitivity in both the original cohort and the validation cohort. The study gave a list of about 170 TCR beta chains associated with cytomegalovirus. Strong co-occurrence of HLA alleles, especially DR and DQ, made assigning TCR associations to individual alleles difficult. In a later analysis, 16,951 TCR beta sequences were associated with specific HLA alleles at a false discovery rate of 0.05. Over 15 rarely observed V segments, including chromosome 9 orphons, were excluded from the earlier analysis of almost 600 of the donors because counts were too low. A later analysis found that TCR association rates varied across HLA loci, with DRB1 alleles showing the most associated TCRs and HLA-C alleles the fewest. In a later analysis, HLA-associated TCR beta chains were found to be more clonally expanded and to have lower generation probabilities than equally common non-associated chains. A cluster of highly shared sequence variants was judged likely to be a technical artifact of the sequencing pipeline.

This sequence was found in a woman in her 50s in good health and CMV-seropositive. The sample consisted of PBMCs.

The DNA sequence follows: TGTGCCAGCAGTTACCTGGGACTGACTGAAGCTTTCTTT. This is translated as CASSYLGLTEAFF. The chain is assembled from TRBV6-6 and TRBJ1-1; perhaps TRBD1 is the D gene, with 5 bases matching. Measured from the cysteine to the phenylalanine, the CDR3 is 13 residues long. Only CDR3 DNA is held: 39 bases, read in frame from base 1. V is shortened by 2 bases, J by 5 bases, and the region joining them spans 9 bases. The germline V gene (reference sequence) sets CDR1 to MNHNY and CDR2 to SVGAGI.